The 24 T cell receptor beta chains below come from one sample, sequenced in a study of blood T cells in healthy people across ages. For the second PCR, which ran for about 7 to 11 cycles, a sample-barcoded 5' primer and a J-beta primer mix were used. MiXCR was run by TCRdb on the 5' RACE reads, yielding one entry per CDR3 protein. The table lists nearly 1 million distinct CDR3 sequences, just over 50% of them singletons. The sample comprised blood. Receptors were obtained from a woman aged 60-75 years in good health.

This clonotype appeared a few times. The gene calls are TRBV15 and TRBJ2-5, with D possibly being TRBD1 or TRBD2 (6 bases each). Germline CDR1 is LNHNV and CDR2 is YYDKDF (reference sequence). The CDR3 has 18 residues. V was pared by 0 bases and J by 5 bases, with 22 bases between. For the CDR3, the DNA is TGTGCCACCAGCAGAGATCCTTACTCTGTCCAGGGGAGGGAGACCCAGTACTTC. It translates to CATSRDPYSVQGRETQYF.

The table lists this clonotype with a few counts. J is TRBJ1-1 and V is TRBV4-1; TRBD1 might be the D (5 bases). V lost 0 bases, J lost 4 bases, and 12 bases lay in between. The CDR3 contains 15 residues. The germline CDR1 and CDR2 sequences are MGHRA and YSYEKL. The CDR3 region has the DNA TGCGCCAGCAGCCAAGATTGGGGGGTAAGCACTGAAGCTTTCTTT. This translates into CASSQDWGVSTEAFF.

The chain links TRBV30 to TRBJ2-7, with unresolved D. Germline assignment: CDR1 GTSNPN and CDR2 SVGIG (reference sequence). V was trimmed by 1 base and J by 2 bases, leaving 9 bases between them. This CDR3 has 13 residues. CDR3 loop: CAWSGQDAYEQYF. The CDR3 DNA is TGTGCCTGGAGTGGTCAAGACGCCTACGAGCAGTACTTC.

This clonotype was seen a handful of times. The junction departs from the called germline gene at one end, perhaps through a read error. The chain combines TRBV27 with TRBJ2-7; D unclear. The CDR3 has 13 amino acids. Germline CDR1 reads MNHEY; CDR2 reads SMNVEV (reference sequence). The DNA for the CDR3 is TGTGCCAGCAGTTTGGGCCCCTCCAACGAGCAGTACTTC. Protein product: CASSLGPSNEQYF.

V gene TRBV20-1 combines with J gene TRBJ2-7; 7 nucleotides match TRBD2. Looked up from germline, CDR1 is DFQATT and CDR2 is SNEGSKA (reference sequence). CDR3 length: 11 residues. The ends lost 2 bases at V and 7 bases at J; junction bases unmatched: 2. CDR3 DNA: TGCAGTGCTAGACCAGCGGGAGAGCAGTACTTC. Encoded protein: CSARPAGEQYF.

The rearrangement links TRBV4-1 to TRBJ1-6, with 8 bases lining up with TRBD1. Trimming took 6 bases from V and 7 from J; bases not matched to a gene: 8. The CDR3 length is 15 residues. Germline CDR1 is MGHRA and CDR2 is YSYEKL. The CDR3 loop is CASRSADRENSPLHF. The CDR3 region has the DNA TGCGCCAGCAGGTCTGCGGACAGGGAGAATTCACCCCTCCACTTT.

As concerns this clonotype: A much larger clonotype is one base distant, so this may be a read error. The J gene is TRBJ2-3, the V gene TRBV20-1, with D perhaps TRBD1 (6 bases). From germline, CDR1 is DFQATT and CDR2 SNEGSKA (reference sequence). The CDR3 length is 14 residues. Trimming took off 3 bases at V and 4 bases at J, with 14 bases between the two ends. Here the CDR3 DNA reads TGCAGTGCTAGTGCACAGGGTCGGGCAGATACGCAGTATTTT. It specifies CSASAQGRADTQYF.

This chain uses TRBV29-1 with TRBJ2-1; D not certain. Per the germline V gene, CDR1 is SQVTM and CDR2 is ANQGSEA. Trimming took 0 bases from V and 6 from J, leaving 3 bases between them. This CDR3 comprises 11 residues. CDR3 region: CSVEDGNEQFF. The CDR3 DNA reads TGCAGCGTTGAAGATGGCAATGAGCAGTTCTTC.

The V gene is TRBV12-3 or TRBV12-4, the J gene TRBJ1-5; 7 nucleotides line up with TRBD1. After removal of 6 bases from V and 1 base from J, the junction contained 9 bases not matched to a gene. The CDR3 consists of 16 residues. The CDR3 region has the DNA TGTGCCAGCAGCCCCAGACAGGGTTCGAGCAATCAGCCCCAGCATTTT. Residues: CASSPRQGSSNQPQHF.

The genes are TRBV18 and TRBJ2-4; TRBD2 is a possible D gene (6 bases). Matching the DNA end better, TRBJ2-5 makes the J call doubtful. The germline CDR1 and CDR2 sequences are KGHSH and LQKENI. This CDR3 region has 14 residues. CDR3 sequence: CASSLSTREETQYF. The DNA for the CDR3 is TGTGCCAGCTCTCTTTCGACTAGAGAAGAGACCCAGTACTTC.

V usage is TRBV5-1 and J usage is TRBJ2-3; 8 bases fit TRBD2. Germline lookup yields CDR1 SGHRS and CDR2 YFSETQ. The V gene end was trimmed by 0 bases and the J gene end by 6 bases; junction bases not matched to a gene: 9. CDR3 size: 16 residues. The CDR3 loop is CASSLARREAADTQYF. The CDR3 DNA reads TGCGCCAGCAGCTTGGCCCGGCGGGAGGCGGCCGATACGCAGTATTTT.

This clonotype was seen a handful of times. The chain carries TRBV14 and TRBJ2-7, with TRBD2 matching 8 bases. V shed 0 bases and J 3 bases; nucleotides not matched to a gene: 10. The length of the CDR3 is 17 residues. In germline, CDR1 is SGHDN, CDR2 FVKESK. The CDR3 DNA reads TGTGCCAGCAGCCAAGATTTAGGCGGGAGGACTCTCTACGAGCAGTACTTC. Its protein product is CASSQDLGGRTLYEQYF. Using reference TRBV14 and TRBJ2-7 for the parts outside the CDR3, the full variable domain is EAGVTQFPSHSVIEKGQTVTLRCDPISGHDNLYWYRRVMGKEIKFLLHFVKESKQDESGMPNNRFLAERTGGTYSTLKVQPAELEDSGVYFCASSQDLGGRTLYEQYFGPGTRLTVT.

This rearrangement joins TRBV6-5 to TRBJ2-3; possible D gene TRBD2, 6 bases. The CDR3 has 15 amino acids. V gave up 8 bases and J gave up 5 bases, with 20 bases separating them. Germline V gives CDR1 MNHEY, CDR2 SVGAGI. This chain's CDR3 is CASARGTVAEDTQYF. Written as DNA, the CDR3 is TGTGCCAGCGCCCGCGGGACCGTCGCAGAAGATACGCAGTATTTT.

V usage is TRBV7-2 and J usage is TRBJ1-5; D may be TRBD1 (6 bases). Trimming removed 5 bases at V and 7 bases at J, with 12 bases between. This CDR3 is built from 13 residues. Germline CDR1 SGHTA, CDR2 FQGNSA. This chain's CDR3 is CASSKSQGQPQHF. DNA of the CDR3: TGTGCCAGCAGCAAATCACAGGGACAGCCCCAGCATTTT.

The chain employs TRBV7-2 and TRBJ2-7; D might be TRBD2 (5 bases). The J call is uncertain, as TRBJ2-5 better fits the DNA end. CDR1 is SGHTA and CDR2 is FQGNSA in the germline V gene. This CDR3 contains 16 residues. The CDR3 sequence: CASSLGERSKGETQYF. The DNA for the CDR3 is TGTGCCAGCAGCTTAGGAGAGCGGTCCAAAGGGGAGACCCAGTACTTC.

V and J are TRBV20-1 and TRBJ2-1; TRBD2 matches at 12 bases. CDR1 and CDR2 (germline): DFQATT, SNEGSKA (reference sequence). Trimming at V came to 0 bases and at J to 1 base, leaving 1 base not matched to a gene. The CDR3 is 16 residues long. CDR3: CSARDTSGRSYNEQFF. In nucleotides, the CDR3 is TGCAGTGCTAGAGACACTAGCGGGAGGTCCTACAATGAGCAGTTCTTC.

In this sample, this clonotype turned up a few times. J is TRBJ2-5 and V is TRBV18, with D possibly being TRBD2 (6 bases). This CDR3 spans 16 amino acids. The V and J ends lost 5 bases and 3 bases respectively, with 19 bases between them. The V gene's germline CDR1 is KGHSH and CDR2 LQKENI. The CDR3 region is CASSFGGSGYKETQYF. The CDR3 DNA reads TGTGCCAGCTCATTCGGAGGGAGCGGATATAAAGAGACCCAGTACTTC.

This chain connects TRBV7-9 to TRBJ2-5, with TRBD2 identical over 9 bases. The CDR3 has 16 amino acids. CDR1 SEHNR and CDR2 FQNEAQ come from the germline V gene (reference sequence). With V trimmed by 5 bases and J by 2 bases, 9 bases remained unmatched. This chain's CDR3 is CASSPHSGSGQETQYF. DNA for the CDR3: TGTGCCAGCAGCCCCCATAGCGGGAGTGGGCAAGAGACCCAGTACTTC. Using reference TRBV7-9 and TRBJ2-5 for the parts outside the CDR3, the full variable domain is DTGVSQNPRHKITKRGQNVTFRCDPISEHNRLYWYRQTLGQGPEFLTYFQNEAQLEKSRLLSDRFSAERPKGSFSTLEIQRTEQGDSAMYLCASSPHSGSGQETQYFGPGTRLLVL.

The chain has TRBV6-2 or TRBV6-3 and TRBJ2-1; the match to TRBD2 covers 9 bases. The CDR3 runs 14 residues. Germline loops: CDR1 MNHEY, CDR2 SVGEGT. V lost 8 bases, J lost 2 bases, and 4 bases stayed unmatched. As DNA, the CDR3 is TGTGCCAGCGGAGTAGCGGGAGCCTACAATGAGCAGTTCTTC. Encoded protein: CASGVAGAYNEQFF.

The chain links TRBV7-3 to TRBJ2-6; 9 positions match TRBD2. Germline CDR1 and CDR2: SGHTA and FQGTGA. The CDR3 contains 14 residues. V shed 2 bases, J shed 15 bases, and the junction held 8 bases outside the gene matches. CDR3 DNA sequence: TGTGCCAGCAGCTTATATGCTAGCGGGACCGACCTGACTTTC. Protein sequence: CASSLYASGTDLTF. Full variable domain (outside the CDR3, taken from reference TRBV7-3 and TRBJ2-6): GAGVSQTPSNKVTEKGKYVELRCDPISGHTALYWYRQSLGQGPEFLIYFQGTGAADDSGLPNDRFFAVRPEGSVSTLKIQRTERGDSAVYLCASSLYASGTDLTFGAGSRLTVL.

The J gene is TRBJ1-4, the V gene TRBV5-1, with a tentative D call TRBD1 (5 bases). V was clipped by 2 bases and J by 3 bases, with 11 bases between them. CDR3 length equals 15 residues. CDR1 and CDR2 (germline): SGHRS, YFSETQ. CDR3 loop: CASSFLGAANEKLFF. The CDR3 DNA sequence: TGCGCCAGCAGCTTCCTAGGGGCGGCTAATGAAAAACTGTTTTTT. Filled out from reference TRBV5-1 and TRBJ1-4, the complete variable domain reads KAGVTQTPRYLIKTRGQQVTLSCSPISGHRSVSWYQQTPGQGLQFLFEYFSETQRNKGNFPGRFSGRQFSNSRSEMNVSTLELGDSALYLCASSFLGAANEKLFFGSGTQLSVL.

This chain links TRBV5-1 with TRBJ2-3, with 8 positions matching TRBD1. J was trimmed by 3 bases and V by 0 bases; bases with no gene match: 9. The germline V gene has CDR1 SGHRS and CDR2 YFSETQ. The CDR3 covers 17 residues. CDR3 sequence reads: CASSLAATGGRTDTQYF. The DNA for the CDR3 is TGCGCCAGCAGCTTGGCCGCTACAGGGGGAAGAACAGATACGCAGTATTTT.

V is TRBV29-1 and J is TRBJ2-3; TRBD1 matches at 7 bases. CDR3 length equals 13 residues. V lost 7 bases and J lost 1; bases outside the gene matches: 5. Germline V gene sequence: CDR1 SQVTM, CDR2 ANQGSEA. CDR3 sequence: CSGQGRGTDTQYF. The CDR3 DNA follows: TGCAGCGGACAGGGCCGGGGCACAGATACGCAGTATTTT.

This clonotype was observed a few times. This chain links TRBV5-1 with TRBJ2-1, with 9 bases lining up with TRBD2. The length of the CDR3 is 14 residues. CDR1 is SGHRS, CDR2 YFSETQ, per germline. V gave up 7 bases and J gave up 7 bases; unmatched junction bases: 9. The CDR3 nucleotides are TGCGCCAGCGGGGCGGGAGGGCCTGTAAATGAGCAGTTCTTC. Protein: CASGAGGPVNEQFF.